This T cell receptor (beta chain) was profiled in a study of siplizumab effects on memory and regulatory T cells (dated by TCRdb to about 2019). For the wider study: The study looked at the effect of siplizumab, an anti-CD2 antibody, on alloreactive T-cell subsets in allogeneic mixed lymphocyte reactions made from human PBMCs.

Library prep was done by the immunoSEQ multiplex PCR assay. Each sample had 10^5 or so TCR templates assayed by the deep sequencing platform. Genomic DNA extracted from sorted T cells was the material used for TCRbeta CDR3 sequencing. On the study's bioinformatics: The R programming language was used for clonal analysis of TCRbeta CDR3 data. Unstimulated samples were compared with post-reaction CFSE-low samples to define alloreactive CD4+ and CD8+ clones. Regulatory or non-regulatory origin of alloreactive CD4+ clones was assigned by matching sequences to the sorted unstimulated Treg and non-Treg repertoires. Held by TCRdb, this immuneACCESS table contains in-frame sequences only and omits some clones. Under half of the omission traces to an unresolved V gene where checked; the cause of the rest is unknown. The V and J calls and the clone size are those of that table, but D and trimming were determined from the DNA. Here the sample has some 120,000 clones; about 94% occur a single time. The ten largest clonotypes hold under 2% of the sample.

In regard to this clone: The antigen this receptor binds is unknown. Per-base qualities were not stored, and no clone one base away is much larger.

V sheds 4 bases and J sheds 3 bases, leaving 20 bases between their ends. Its CDR3 holds 17 amino acids, cysteine through phenylalanine. Left in the record is the CDR3 DNA by itself, 51 bases read in frame from the first base. CDR1 and CDR2 were assigned from the germline V gene as SGHDT and YYEEEE. What the authors observed across the whole study: A naive or memory phenotype could not be assigned to roughly 75-95% of proliferating CD4+ or CD8+ clones. Greater diversity appeared to be present in unstimulated naive T cells than in memory T cells, and a substantial contribution to the alloresponse seemed to be made by naive cells. Because sequences at frequencies below about 10^-5 were poorly captured, only a minor fraction of alloreactive clones could be mapped back to unstimulated subsets. The cumulative frequency of alloreactive sequences traceable to unstimulated CD4+ memory T cells was significantly reduced by siplizumab. Whether proliferating Tregs from siplizumab cultures actually had suppressive function was not functionally confirmed. In reactions with siplizumab, an average of around 70% of mappable alloreactive CD4+ clones were Treg-derived, compared with 25% to 30% in control reactions.

TCRbeta CDR3 sequencing was performed on sorted unstimulated T cells and on proliferating T cells recovered from mixed lymphocyte reactions. Fresh whole blood from about ten HLA-typed healthy donors served as the source for isolating PBMCs. Unstimulated CD4+ non-regulatory T cells were FACS-sorted to map the origin of alloreactive clones. The clonotype comes from a human donor in good health. Specimen: non-Treg CD4+ T cells sorted from blood. Sample cell subset or site, as interpreted from the label and publication: FACS-sorted unstimulated CD4+ non-regulatory T cells. Recombination linked TRBV5-6 to TRBJ2-1; 8 matching bases give a weak D call of TRBD2. The base sequence is TGTGCCAGCAGCAGACAGGGTCGGAGCGGGGGCTACAATGAGCAGTTCTTC. It is translated as CASSRQGRSGGYNEQFF.